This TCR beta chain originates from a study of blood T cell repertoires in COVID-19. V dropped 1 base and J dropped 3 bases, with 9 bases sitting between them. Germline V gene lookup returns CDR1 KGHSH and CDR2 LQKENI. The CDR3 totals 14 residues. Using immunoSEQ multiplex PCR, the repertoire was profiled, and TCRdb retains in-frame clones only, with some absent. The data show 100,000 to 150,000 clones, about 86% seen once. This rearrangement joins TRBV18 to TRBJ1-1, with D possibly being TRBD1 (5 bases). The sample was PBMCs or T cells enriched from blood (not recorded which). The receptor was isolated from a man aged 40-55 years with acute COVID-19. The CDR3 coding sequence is TGTGCCAGCTCACCACTCGGCAGGGACACTGAAGCTTTCTTT. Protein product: CASSPLGRDTEAFF.